Listed below are T cell receptor beta chains from one sample, sequenced in a study of T cell responses to AZD1222 COVID-19 vaccine. Assay used: immunoSEQ multiplex PCR; TCRdb lists only in-frame clones, some missing. The table includes about 120,000 clones, around 87% detected once. This specimen was peripheral blood, taken on day 0 of AZD1222 vaccination. The receptors come from an adult in good health. Each CDR3 is given with its conserved first and last residue. The order of the fields is CDR3 protein, CDR3 DNA, V gene, clone size, J gene, D gene. A D gene is named only where the DNA matches it firmly. Clone sizes are given selectively: once, few, many, or a class where the clone is expanded.

CDR3: CASSQDEFLGTQYF
DNA: TGCGCCAGCAGCCAAGATGAGTTTTTAGGGACCCAGTACTTC
V: TRBV4-1
size: NA
J: TRBJ2-5
D: NA

CDR3: CASSQEDSGSSYEQYF
DNA: TGTGCCAGCTCACAAGAAGATAGCGGGAGCTCCTACGAGCAGTACTTC
V: TRBV18
size: NA
J: TRBJ2-7
D: TRBD2

CDR3: CASSMALRGAYQETQYF
DNA: TGCGCCAGCAGCATGGCGTTGAGGGGGGCGTACCAAGAGACCCAGTACTTC
V: TRBV5-1
size: NA
J: TRBJ2-5
D: NA

CDR3: CASSEGGGRGLGSYGYTF
DNA: TGTGCCAGCAGCGAGGGAGGCGGGAGAGGGCTTGGGAGCTATGGCTACACCTTC
V: TRBV9
size: NA
J: TRBJ1-2
D: NA

CDR3: CASTPFVADYGYTF
DNA: TGCGCCAGCACCCCCTTTGTAGCGGACTATGGCTACACCTTC
V: TRBV5-1
size: NA
J: TRBJ1-2
D: NA

CDR3: CASSDFGGWNYGYTF
DNA: TGTGCCAGCAGTGATTTCGGGGGCTGGAACTATGGCTACACCTTC
V: TRBV25-1
size: NA
J: TRBJ1-2
D: NA

CDR3: CASSVVPGVSLDEQFF
DNA: TGTGCCAGCAGCGTAGTCCCGGGAGTATCCCTCGATGAGCAGTTCTTC
V: TRBV9
size: NA
J: TRBJ2-1
D: NA

CDR3: CASSLWQGGRNTEAFF
DNA: TGCGCCAGCAGCTTGTGGCAGGGAGGAAGGAACACTGAAGCTTTCTTT
V: TRBV5-1
size: NA
J: TRBJ1-1
D: NA

CDR3: CAGGTAPQETQYF
DNA: TGTGCCGGAGGGACAGCTCCACAAGAGACCCAGTACTTC
V: TRBV5-5
size: NA
J: TRBJ2-5
D: NA

CDR3: CASSVADTQYF
DNA: TGTGCCAGCAGCGTCGCAGATACGCAGTATTTT
V: TRBV9
size: NA
J: TRBJ2-3
D: NA

CDR3: CASSLVIFHETQENEQYF
DNA: TGCGCCAGCAGCTTGGTAATTTTCCATGAAACCCAGGAAAACGAGCAGTACTTC
V: TRBV5-1
size: NA
J: TRBJ2-7
D: NA

CDR3: CASRRGQGESATEAFF
DNA: TGCGCCAGCAGGAGAGGACAGGGGGAATCGGCCACTGAAGCTTTCTTT
V: TRBV5-1
size: NA
J: TRBJ1-1
D: TRBD1

CDR3: CASSGGRGFGSPLHF
DNA: TGTGCCAGCAGTGGCGGGAGGGGCTTCGGCTCACCCCTCCACTTT
V: TRBV2
size: once
J: TRBJ1-6
D: NA

CDR3: CASSPRGGITEAFF
DNA: TGTGCCAGCAGTCCCCGCGGCGGGATCACTGAAGCTTTCTTT
V: TRBV6-2/TRBV6-3
size: NA
J: TRBJ1-1
D: NA

CDR3: CASSLGLNYEQYF
DNA: TGTGCCAGCAGCTTGGGACTTAACTACGAGCAGTACTTC
V: TRBV7-3
size: NA
J: TRBJ2-7
D: NA

CDR3: CASTTPTEAFF
DNA: TGTGCCAGCACCACCCCCACTGAAGCTTTCTTT
V: TRBV7-8
size: NA
J: TRBJ1-1
D: NA

CDR3: CASGTGPYEQYF
DNA: TGTGCCTCGGGGACAGGGCCCTACGAGCAGTACTTC
V: TRBV19
size: once
J: TRBJ2-7
D: TRBD1

CDR3: CASSSQALHNEQFF
DNA: TGTGCCAGCAGCTCACAGGCTCTTCACAATGAGCAGTTCTTC
V: TRBV5-4
size: NA
J: TRBJ2-1
D: NA

CDR3: CASSLTGDRVETQYF
DNA: TGTGCCAGCAGCTTGACGGGGGACAGGGTCGAGACCCAGTACTTC
V: TRBV7-2
size: NA
J: TRBJ2-5
D: TRBD1

CDR3: CASSVGGDHGSPLHF
DNA: TGTGCCAGCAGCGTAGGGGGGGACCACGGTTCACCCCTCCACTTT
V: TRBV5-4
size: NA
J: TRBJ1-6
D: NA

CDR3: CASSPDRVYEQYF
DNA: TGTGCCAGCAGTCCCGACAGGGTATACGAGCAGTACTTC
V: TRBV28
size: NA
J: TRBJ2-7
D: TRBD1

CDR3: CASSLEGEGYYEQYF
DNA: TGTGCCAGCAGCTTGGAAGGGGAAGGGTACTACGAGCAGTACTTC
V: TRBV5-5
size: NA
J: TRBJ2-7
D: NA

CDR3: CASSLRSRSGRDEQFF
DNA: TGTGCCAGCAGCTTAAGGTCACGGAGCGGTCGGGATGAGCAGTTCTTC
V: TRBV11-2
size: NA
J: TRBJ2-1
D: NA

CDR3: CASSPPGGGNQPQHF
DNA: TGTGCCAGCTCACCACCGGGGGGTGGCAATCAGCCCCAGCATTTT
V: TRBV18
size: NA
J: TRBJ1-5
D: NA

CDR3: CASSPRTGYTYGYTF
DNA: TGTGCCAGCAGCCCAAGGACAGGGTATACCTATGGCTACACCTTC
V: TRBV7-6
size: NA
J: TRBJ1-2
D: TRBD1

CDR3: CILPPRSGNTIYF
DNA: TGCATCCTTCCCCCCCGCTCTGGAAACACCATATATTTT
V: TRBV29-1
size: NA
J: TRBJ1-3
D: NA

CDR3: CASSLVPSGHNEQFF
DNA: TGTGCCAGCAGCTTAGTACCTAGCGGTCACAATGAGCAGTTCTTC
V: TRBV11-3
size: NA
J: TRBJ2-1
D: TRBD2